These T cell receptor beta chains were read from a single sample in a study of T-cell memory formation after mild COVID-19. TCRdb reprocessed the 5' RACE reads with MiXCR, giving one entry per CDR3 protein. The sample has 350,000 or so distinct CDR3 sequences; about an eighth are singletons. The source material was PBMCs or a T cell subset sorted from them (not recorded which). Every receptor here comes from a man between 18 and 35 years old who had mild COVID-19 (a few samples of this study predate the infection). Cell type and time point are not known. Both conserved end residues are part of each CDR3. D genes are given only for firm matches. Some rows have no size entry. The others give once, few or many, or a class for an expanded clone.

V	D	J	size	CDR3	DNA
TRBV20-1	TRBD2	TRBJ2-2	NA	CSARAAGGPTGELFF	TGCAGTGCCAGGGCAGCGGGGGGGCCCACCGGGGAGCTGTTTTTT
TRBV4-1	TRBD1	TRBJ1-1	few	CASSRKTGDWAEAFF	TGCGCCAGCAGCCGGAAGACAGGGGATTGGGCTGAAGCTTTCTTT
TRBV20-1	NA	TRBJ1-2	few	CSARDHNKPNYGYTF	TGCAGTGCTAGAGATCATAACAAGCCTAACTATGGCTACACCTTC
TRBV23-1	TRBD2	TRBJ2-5	NA	CASSQSRSLAEETQYF	TGCGCCAGCAGTCAATCGAGGTCGCTAGCGGAAGAGACCCAGTACTTC
TRBV7-3	NA	TRBJ2-3	many	CASSLTGAFTDTQYF	TGTGCCAGCAGCTTAACCGGGGCATTCACAGATACGCAGTATTTT
TRBV7-9	NA	TRBJ1-1	few	CASSYLQGTEAFF	TGTGCCAGCAGCTATCTACAGGGTACTGAAGCTTTCTTT
TRBV7-6	NA	TRBJ2-7	many	CASSLGGRVNEQYF	TGTGCCAGCAGCTTAGGCGGCAGGGTGAACGAGCAGTACTTC
TRBV24-1	NA	TRBJ2-3	few	CATSDRRDFTDTQYF	TGTGCCACCAGTGACCGTAGGGACTTCACAGATACGCAGTATTTT
TRBV10-3	TRBD1	TRBJ1-1	NA	CAISPQGVRHTEAFF	TGTGCCATCAGTCCGCAGGGGGTTAGGCACACTGAAGCTTTCTTT
TRBV4-3	NA	TRBJ1-2	few	CASSQTWGHYGYTF	TGCGCCAGCAGCCAGACGTGGGGACACTATGGCTACACCTTC
TRBV7-2	NA	TRBJ2-5	NA	CASSPSILETQYF	TGTGCCAGCAGCCCCTCTATTTTAGAGACCCAGTACTTC
TRBV5-4	TRBD2	TRBJ2-3	NA	CASSSGLAGGWGDTQYF	TGTGCCAGCAGCTCGGGACTAGCGGGGGGTTGGGGAGATACGCAGTATTTT
TRBV4-3	NA	TRBJ1-2	NA	CASSQELEMDYGYTF	TGCGCCAGCAGCCAAGAACTTGAAATGGACTATGGCTACACCTTC
TRBV6-5	TRBD1	TRBJ2-1	NA	CASSSTGVGYNEQFF	TGTGCCAGCAGTTCCACAGGGGTTGGTTACAATGAGCAGTTCTTC
TRBV6-6	NA	TRBJ2-4	NA	CASSYPAAEGNIQYF	TGTGCCAGCAGTTACCCAGCGGCGGAAGGTAACATTCAGTACTTC
TRBV7-3	NA	TRBJ2-7	NA	CASSLARGIHEQYF	TGTGCCAGCAGCTTGGCCAGGGGCATCCACGAGCAGTACTTC
TRBV7-3	NA	TRBJ2-1	few	CASSLGGTVNNEQFF	TGTGCCAGCAGCCTAGGAGGGACAGTAAACAATGAGCAGTTCTTC
TRBV12-3/TRBV12-4	NA	TRBJ2-3	few	CASRVGEPQYF	TGTGCCAGCAGGGTAGGGGAGCCGCAGTATTTT
TRBV10-3	NA	TRBJ1-1	few	CAISFRDGNTEAFF	TGTGCCATCAGTTTTCGGGACGGGAACACTGAAGCTTTCTTT
TRBV6-5	NA	TRBJ2-5	once	CASSGGAAQYF	TGTGCCAGCAGTGGAGGGGCGGCCCAGTACTTC
TRBV4-1	TRBD1	TRBJ1-2	many	CASSQEVAGGLGGGYTF	TGCGCCAGCAGCCAAGAAGTGGCAGGGGGCCTTGGAGGTGGCTACACCTTC
TRBV7-2	NA	TRBJ1-5	NA	CASSSPGRTPQHF	TGTGCCAGCAGCTCGCCAGGAAGGACCCCCCAGCATTTT
TRBV12-3/TRBV12-4	NA	TRBJ2-3	NA	CASSLLGDGTDTQYF	TGTGCCAGCAGTTTATTAGGGGACGGCACAGATACGCAGTATTTT
TRBV29-1	NA	TRBJ2-6	NA	CSVVWANSLSGANVLTF	TGCAGCGTTGTGTGGGCAAACTCCCTCTCTGGGGCCAACGTCCTGACTTTC
TRBV6-5	NA	TRBJ2-3	many	CASSYSTRTGGLDTQYF	TGTGCCAGCAGTTACTCGACCCGGACTGGAGGTCTAGATACGCAGTATTTT
TRBV5-4	NA	TRBJ1-6	NA	CASSLDFGNSPLHF	TGTGCCAGCAGCTTGGATTTCGGAAATTCACCCCTCCACTTT
TRBV20-1	TRBD2	TRBJ2-3	many	CSARTSGGTDTQYF	TGCAGTGCTAGGACTAGCGGGGGAACAGATACGCAGTATTTT
TRBV9	NA	TRBJ2-7	NA	CASSGHGTASYEQYF	TGTGCCAGCAGCGGGCACGGGACGGCCTCCTACGAGCAGTACTTC
TRBV4-3	NA	TRBJ2-6	NA	CASSQAGSGANVLTF	TGCGCCAGCAGCCAAGCTGGCTCTGGGGCCAACGTCCTGACTTTC
TRBV6-6	NA	TRBJ1-2	few	CASSYSQGRGGYTF	TGTGCCAGCAGTTACTCGCAGGGGCGGGGTGGCTACACCTTC
TRBV7-9	NA	TRBJ2-1	few	CASSSGTAIEQFF	TGTGCCAGCAGCTCTGGGACCGCTATTGAGCAGTTCTTC
TRBV3-1	TRBD1	TRBJ2-3	NA	CASSRGQGDTDTQYF	TGTGCCAGCAGCCGCGGACAGGGCGACACAGATACGCAGTATTTT
TRBV24-1	NA	TRBJ2-1	few	CATSDSRVRFF	TGTGCCACCAGTGATTCCAGGGTCCGGTTCTTC
TRBV6-6	NA	TRBJ1-1	few	CASSYIKGEAFF	TGTGCCAGCAGTTACATCAAGGGTGAAGCTTTCTTT
TRBV30	NA	TRBJ1-1	many	CAWSGSLQGEAFF	TGTGCCTGGAGCGGCAGCCTACAAGGTGAAGCTTTCTTT
TRBV20-1	NA	TRBJ1-4	NA	CSAAAEKLFF	TGCAGTGCTGCGGCTGAAAAACTGTTTTTT
TRBV7-3	TRBD2	TRBJ2-1	many	CASSHLGTSGGPYLNEQFF	TGTGCCAGCAGCCATCTCGGCACTAGCGGGGGGCCCTATCTCAATGAGCAGTTCTTC
TRBV10-3	NA	TRBJ1-1	NA	CAISELKGTEAFF	TGTGCCATCAGTGAGCTTAAGGGCACTGAAGCTTTCTTT
TRBV6-2/TRBV6-3	TRBD2	TRBJ2-3	few	CASRPPRTSGGADTQYF	TGTGCCAGCAGACCCCCTCGGACTAGCGGGGGGGCAGATACGCAGTATTTT
TRBV5-1	NA	TRBJ2-1	few	CASSLIGVEFVEQFF	TGCGCCAGCAGCTTGATTGGGGTGGAGTTCGTTGAGCAGTTCTTC
TRBV6-1	TRBD2	TRBJ2-1	NA	CASSGPLAGGFNEQFF	TGTGCCAGCAGTGGGCCCCTAGCGGGGGGGTTTAATGAGCAGTTCTTC
TRBV6-6	NA	TRBJ2-7	NA	CASSYSGPPGQYF	TGTGCCAGCAGTTACTCGGGCCCGCCGGGGCAGTACTTC
TRBV28	NA	TRBJ2-3	NA	CASSSFSDTQYF	TGTGCCAGCAGTTCCTTTTCAGATACGCAGTATTTT
TRBV5-6	NA	TRBJ2-7	few	CASSTGTTYEQYF	TGTGCCAGCAGCACCGGGACAACCTACGAGCAGTACTTC
TRBV20-1	NA	TRBJ2-1	NA	CSATYQSYNEQFF	TGCAGTGCCACGTACCAGAGCTACAATGAGCAGTTCTTC
TRBV11-3	NA	TRBJ2-5	NA	CASSLGGIGTQYF	TGTGCCAGCAGCTTAGGAGGTATCGGGACCCAGTACTTC
TRBV24-1	NA	TRBJ1-5	NA	CATRSPRPRPQHF	TGTGCCACCCGTAGTCCCAGACCGCGTCCCCAGCATTTT
TRBV20-1	TRBD1	TRBJ1-1	few	CSAGRQGVTEAFF	TGCAGTGCTGGACGACAGGGGGTCACTGAAGCTTTCTTT
TRBV11-2	TRBD2	TRBJ2-5	NA	CASKRRGAETQYF	TGTGCCAGCAAAAGGCGGGGGGCTGAGACCCAGTACTTC